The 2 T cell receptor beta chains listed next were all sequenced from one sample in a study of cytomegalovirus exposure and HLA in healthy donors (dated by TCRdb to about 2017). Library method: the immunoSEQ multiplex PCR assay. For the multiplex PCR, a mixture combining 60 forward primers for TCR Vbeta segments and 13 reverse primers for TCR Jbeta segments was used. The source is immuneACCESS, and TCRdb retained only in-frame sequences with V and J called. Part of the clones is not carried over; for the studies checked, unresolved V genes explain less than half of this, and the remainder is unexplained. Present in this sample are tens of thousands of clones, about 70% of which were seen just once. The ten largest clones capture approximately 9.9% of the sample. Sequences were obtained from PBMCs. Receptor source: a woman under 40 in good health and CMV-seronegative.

CDR3 sequence: CASSHSWGQGKRDGYTF. The CDR3 bases are TGTGCCAGCAGCCATTCATGGGGACAGGGAAAAAGGGATGGCTACACCTTC. The genes are TRBV6-4 and TRBJ1-2, with 9 positions matching TRBD1. V shed 6 bases and J 6 bases; nucleotides not matched to a gene: 17. CDR1 is MRHNA and CDR2 is SNTAGT in the germline V gene. The CDR3 spans 17 residues.

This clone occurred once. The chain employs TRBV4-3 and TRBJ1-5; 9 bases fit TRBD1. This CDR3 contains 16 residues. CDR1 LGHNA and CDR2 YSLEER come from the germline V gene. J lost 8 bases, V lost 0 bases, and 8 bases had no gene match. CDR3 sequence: CASSQDGGTGREPQHF. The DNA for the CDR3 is TGCGCCAGCAGCCAAGATGGGGGGACAGGGCGGGAGCCCCAGCATTTT.